These 2 T cell receptor beta chains were all obtained from the same sample, sequenced in a study of human T cells and chemical hapten exposure. Indicated time point: patch test 2, 6 weeks after DPC sensitization. The treatment was: therapeutic diphenylcyclopropenone sensitization with weekly scalp DPC. From the RACE reads, TCRdb called clonotypes with MiXCR, one entry per CDR3 protein. The sample lists under 450,000 distinct CDR3 sequences, about 6% occurring once. This sample comprised whole blood, obtained in connection with sensitization to the hapten diphenylcyclopropenone (DPC). These receptors came from a woman younger than 35 with alopecia areata. Some clones in this sample may be carry-over from other donors' samples.

In this sample, this clonotype turned up many times. V is TRBV2 and J is TRBJ1-5; D is undetermined. Germline CDR1 is SNHLY and CDR2 is FYNNEI. The CDR3 runs 14 residues. Deletions cut 4 bases from V and 0 bases from J, with 7 bases between. The CDR3 DNA follows: TGTGCCAGCAGTGTGCGTTATAGCAATCAGCCCCAGCATTTT. Amino acids: CASSVRYSNQPQHF.

This clonotype has at least ten counts. The chain has TRBV20-1 and TRBJ1-5; no firm D call. The CDR3 length is 12 residues. The germline V gene encodes CDR1 DFQATT and CDR2 SNEGSKA (reference sequence). Trimming took 3 bases from V and 11 from J, leaving 14 bases between them. CDR3 DNA sequence: TGCAGTGCTAGGGAGGAGGCTTCTACCCAGCATTTT. Its translation: CSAREEASTQHF.